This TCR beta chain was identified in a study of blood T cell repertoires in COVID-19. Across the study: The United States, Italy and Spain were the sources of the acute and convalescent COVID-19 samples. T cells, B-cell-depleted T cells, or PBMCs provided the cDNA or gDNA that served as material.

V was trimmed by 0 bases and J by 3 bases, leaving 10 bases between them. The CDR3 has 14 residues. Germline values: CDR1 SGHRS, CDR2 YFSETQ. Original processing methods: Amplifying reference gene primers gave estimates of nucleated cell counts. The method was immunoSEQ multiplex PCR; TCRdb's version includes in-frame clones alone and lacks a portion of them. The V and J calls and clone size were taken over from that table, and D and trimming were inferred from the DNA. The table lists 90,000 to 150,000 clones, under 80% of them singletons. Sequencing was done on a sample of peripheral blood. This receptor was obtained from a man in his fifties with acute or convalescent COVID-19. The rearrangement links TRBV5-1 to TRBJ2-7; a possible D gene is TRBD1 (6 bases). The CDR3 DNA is TGCGCCAGCAGCTTGGCGGACAGAAGCTACGAGCAGTACTTC. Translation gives CASSLADRSYEQYF.